The 10 T cell receptor beta chains below come from one sample, sequenced in a study of T cells after yellow fever vaccination. Each CDR3 protein gets one entry after TCRdb re-called the 5' RACE reads with MiXCR. Among 500,000 to 650,000 distinct CDR3 sequences listed, about 13% were seen once. Material: PBMCs, obtained on the day of the yellow fever booster vaccination. These receptors were taken from a man aged 25 to 45 who received the YFV17D yellow fever vaccine.

This chain uses TRBV12-3 or TRBV12-4 with TRBJ2-1; D is perhaps TRBD2 (6 bases). Trimming stripped 7 bases from V and 0 bases from J, with 16 bases between. CDR3 length: 16 amino acids. The CDR3: CASTIQVGSSYNEQFF. As DNA, the CDR3 is TGTGCCAGCACCATACAGGTCGGGAGCTCCTACAATGAGCAGTTCTTC.

This clonotype has a handful of counts. The rearrangement uses TRBV7-2 and TRBJ2-3; the match to TRBD2 covers 9 bases. From germline, CDR1 is SGHTA and CDR2 FQGNSA. The CDR3 contains 16 residues. The V gene end was trimmed by 3 bases and the J gene end by 2 bases; junction bases not matched to a gene: 6. CDR3 amino acids: CASSLHPSGDTDTQYF. Here the CDR3 DNA reads TGTGCCAGCAGCTTGCATCCTAGCGGGGACACAGATACGCAGTATTTT. Combining the CDR3 with reference TRBV7-2 and TRBJ2-3 gives the whole variable domain GAGVSQSPSNKVTEKGKDVELRCDPISGHTALYWYRQSLGQGLEFLIYFQGNSAPDKSGLPSDRFSAERTGGSVSTLTIQRTQQEDSAVYLCASSLHPSGDTDTQYFGPGTRLTVL.

A few counts support this clonotype. The V gene is TRBV6-5, the J gene TRBJ1-6; D perhaps matches TRBD1 (5 bases). The V end lost 6 bases, the J end lost 9 bases, and 9 bases lay between the germline ends. Germline CDR1 is MNHEY and CDR2 is SVGAGI. The length of the CDR3 is 12 residues. The CDR3 nucleotides read TGTGCCAGCAGCTCGACAGCTTCACCCCTCCACTTT. Residues: CASSSTASPLHF.

This clonotype was counted at least ten times. The J gene is TRBJ2-7, the V gene TRBV29-1; 8 bases agree with TRBD2. This CDR3 comprises 14 residues. V gave up 7 bases and J gave up 2 bases; unmatched junction bases: 10. Germline V gives CDR1 SQVTM, CDR2 ANQGSEA. The CDR3 here is CSAQVGGGTYEQYF. Written as DNA, the CDR3 is TGCAGCGCCCAGGTGGGCGGGGGGACCTACGAGCAGTACTTC.

In this sample, this clonotype turned up many times. The chain recombines TRBV12-3 or TRBV12-4 with TRBJ2-7; 7 bases are a match to TRBD1. CDR3 length: 15 amino acids. V gave up 7 bases and J gave up 0 bases; unmatched junction bases: 9. The CDR3 here is CASNRGQAISYEQYF. Written as DNA, the CDR3 is TGTGCCAGCAACCGCGGACAGGCCATCTCCTACGAGCAGTACTTC.

This clonotype was seen many times. The junction departs from germline at one end; a sequencing error may be responsible. This chain uses TRBV7-7 with TRBJ2-5, with 12 bases aligning to TRBD1. The CDR3 has 14 residues. Germline values: CDR1 SSHAT, CDR2 FNYEAQ (reference sequence). The DNA for the CDR3 is TGTGCTAGCAGCTTAACGGGACAGGGGGCGACCCAGTACTTC. Translated, it gives CASSLTGQGATQYF. The entire variable domain, with the rest obtained from reference TRBV7-7 and TRBJ2-5, is as follows: GAGVSQSPRYKVTKRGQDVTLRCDPISSHATLYWYQQALGQGPEFLTYFNYEAQPDKSGLPSDRFSAERPEGSISTLTIQRTEQRDSAMYRCASSLTGQGATQYFGPGTRLLVL.

The chain is built from TRBV7-2 and TRBJ2-3, with 10 bases lining up with TRBD2. Trimming at V came to 5 bases and at J to 8 bases, leaving 10 bases not matched to a gene. CDR3 length: 15 amino acids. The germline CDR1 and CDR2 sequences are SGHTA and FQGNSA. The CDR3 sequence: CASSVLAGAFGTQYF. The CDR3 nucleotides read TGTGCCAGCAGCGTCCTAGCGGGAGCTTTCGGTACGCAGTATTTT.

J is TRBJ2-5 and V is TRBV29-1; D uncertain. Trimming removed 7 bases from V and 0 bases from J, with 6 bases in between. The CDR3 spans 11 residues. Per the germline V gene, CDR1 is SQVTM and CDR2 is ANQGSEA. The CDR3 DNA follows: TGCAGCGCCGGACACCAAGAGACCCAGTACTTC. Translation: CSAGHQETQYF.

This clonotype showed up just a few times. This sequence joins TRBV7-2 and TRBJ1-3, with D hard to call. V was cut by 5 bases and J by 0 bases, with 8 bases left in between. The CDR3 runs to 14 residues. The germline CDR1 and CDR2 sequences are SGHTA and FQGNSA. CDR3 loop: CASSRAVSGNTIYF. The DNA of the CDR3 is TGTGCCAGCAGCCGTGCAGTCTCTGGAAACACCATATATTTT. Looking up the rest from reference TRBV7-2 and TRBJ1-3 gives the full variable domain: GAGVSQSPSNKVTEKGKDVELRCDPISGHTALYWYRQSLGQGLEFLIYFQGNSAPDKSGLPSDRFSAERTGGSVSTLTIQRTQQEDSAVYLCASSRAVSGNTIYFGEGSWLTVV.

CDR3 amino acids: CASSPSTGLKNTEAFF. The CDR3 DNA reads TGCGCCAGCAGTCCCTCAACAGGGCTTAAGAACACTGAAGCTTTCTTT. The rearrangement uses TRBV4-1 and TRBJ1-1, with D maybe TRBD1 (6 bases). The CDR3 runs to 16 residues. Germline V gene sequence: CDR1 MGHRA, CDR2 YSYEKL. With 6 bases removed from V and 1 base from J, the gap between germline ends came to 18 bases.